This T cell receptor (beta chain) was captured by sequencing in a study of blood T cells in healthy people across ages. Findings of the study overall: Since the PBMCs were unsorted, naive and antigen-experienced cells could not be conclusively compared. The study found more naive CD4+ cells and higher diversity in long-lived than aged donors.

With a J-beta primer mix and a sample-barcoded 5' primer, a second PCR ran roughly 6 to 12 cycles. MiXCR, run by TCRdb on the 5' RACE reads, gives a single entry per CDR3 protein. Of approximately 1.5 million distinct CDR3 sequences listed, about 32% are singletons. The CDR3 loop spans 13 amino acids. Germline lookup yields CDR1 SQVTM and CDR2 ANQGSEA. The V end was cut by 6 bases, the J end by 3 bases, with 14 bases between. In its sample, this clonotype was seen many times. Its antigen is unknown. Sequencing was done on a sample of blood. This sequence was found in a woman in her twenties or thirties in good health. The V and J genes are TRBV29-1 and TRBJ1-2; no clear D. CDR3 sequence: CSVDDPGDYGYTF. The CDR3 DNA follows: TGCAGCGTCGACGATCCAGGAGACTATGGCTACACCTTC.